This T cell receptor (beta chain) stems from a study of blood T cell repertoires in COVID-19. TCRdb keeps only in-frame clones here, not all; method: immunoSEQ multiplex PCR. The table has over 150,000 clones, about 80% seen once; the top ten hold 6.5% to 9.5%. The CDR3 has 14 amino acids. Germline-derived CDR1 and CDR2 are SGHRS and YFSETQ. Trimming took 5 bases from V and 5 from J; bases not matched to a gene: 7. The count of this clone is one. The sequencing sample was made of PBMCs or T cells enriched from blood (not recorded which). The sequence was collected from a man aged 40-49 years who had recovered from COVID-19. V is TRBV5-1 and J is TRBJ2-5, with 9 positions matching TRBD1. CDR3 in DNA: TGCGCCAGCAGAACACAGGGGGCAAGGGAGACCCAGTACTTC. Amino acid sequence: CASRTQGARETQYF.